The rows below give T cell receptor beta chains drawn from one sample of a study of blood T cell repertoires in COVID-19. The protocol was immunoSEQ multiplex PCR, while the TCRdb copy is restricted to in-frame clones and leaves out a portion. The data show tens of thousands of clones, with roughly nine tenths seen just once and 3% to 4.5% held by the top ten. Sequencing was done on a sample of peripheral blood. These receptors originate from a man aged 55 to 70 with acute or convalescent COVID-19. The CDR3 runs from the conserved cysteine through the conserved F or W. D genes are given only for firm matches.

v_gene	j_gene	d_gene	CDR3nt	CDR3aa
TRBV5-6	TRBJ1-5	NA	TGTGCCAGCAGCTTGGGACGGAGAAAAGGTCCCCAGCATTTT	CASSLGRRKGPQHF
TRBV27	TRBJ1-5	NA	TGTGCCAGCAGTCCCTCTCAGAGCAATCAGCCCCAGCATTTT	CASSPSQSNQPQHF
TRBV7-5	TRBJ2-3	NA	TGTGCCAGAAGCTTTTTCGGACTAGCGGGAGAAGATACGCAGTATTTT	CARSFFGLAGEDTQYF
TRBV7-9	TRBJ1-3	NA	TGTGCCAGCAGCATCGTTCAGGGGTTCTCTGGAAACACCATATATTTT	CASSIVQGFSGNTIYF
TRBV6-5	TRBJ1-2	TRBD1	TGTGCCTCCGGGACAGGGTTTTGGTATGGCTACACCTTC	CASGTGFWYGYTF
TRBV10-1	TRBJ2-3	NA	TGCGCCAGCACCGCCCCTGCAGCAGATACGCAGTATTTT	CASTAPAADTQYF
TRBV4-1	TRBJ2-1	NA	TGCGCCAGCAGCCCTTGGGCGGGGTATGGCAATGAGCAGTTCTTC	CASSPWAGYGNEQFF
TRBV5-1	TRBJ1-1	NA	TGCGCCAGCAGCTTGGGCAACCCTGGAGGGGAAGCTTTCTTT	CASSLGNPGGEAFF
TRBV6-5	TRBJ1-4	TRBD1	TGTGCCAGCAGTAGAACAGGGGTTGTTACTGAAAAACTGTTTTTT	CASSRTGVVTEKLFF
TRBV4-1	TRBJ2-1	TRBD2	TGCGCCAGCAGCCTGGTCGGCGGGAGGGGGGTCAGTGAGCAGTTCTTC	CASSLVGGRGVSEQFF
TRBV27	TRBJ1-2	TRBD1	TGTGCCAGCAGTTTAGGAGGGGGACAGTATTATGGCTACACCTTC	CASSLGGGQYYGYTF
TRBV5-4	TRBJ2-5	TRBD1	TGTGCCAGCCAAGGGGGCCTTCAAGAGACCCAGTACTTC	CASQGGLQETQYF
TRBV13	TRBJ2-7	NA	TGTGCCAGCAGCTTAGCAGCGGCAGGGGCCTACGAGCAGTACTTC	CASSLAAAGAYEQYF
TRBV10-3	TRBJ2-4	TRBD1	TGTGCCATCAGTGAGTCCGGGGGGACCTCGGGACAGGGAAACATTCAGTACTTC	CAISESGGTSGQGNIQYF
TRBV5-1	TRBJ2-5	NA	TGCGCCAGCAGCCTGGACAATTCTGGGCTTCGGCAAGAGACCCAGTACTTC	CASSLDNSGLRQETQYF
TRBV7-9	TRBJ1-3	NA	TGTGCCAGCAGCTTGGCCTCCGGGACACTGTCTGGAAACACCATATATTTT	CASSLASGTLSGNTIYF